Below, one T cell receptor beta chain is given with its context. This clone's antigen is unknown. A read error may be the cause here, since a much bigger clone is one base away. This record belongs to a study of T cells in Graves' hyperthyroidism and ophthalmopathy (dated by TCRdb to between 2017 and 2020). Broadly, across the study: Peripheral blood samples were taken at initial diagnosis, before any treatment was given. After sampling, hyperthyroidism patients received methimazole starting at 30 mg daily, and ophthalmopathy patients received high-dose intravenous methylprednisolone. Thyroid tissue and blood T-cell repertoires from more than five Graves' hyperthyroidism patients were also compared in the study. For training and testing, the 100 or so patients in the discovery cohort were randomly divided in a 7:3 ratio. TCR V-J signatures able to tell the groups apart were searched for in a discovery cohort of 95 to 100 patients, of whom 43 had Graves' ophthalmopathy and some 60 had stable Graves' hyperthyroidism. TCR Vbeta CDR3 sequencing of some 140 peripheral blood samples (approximately 44 ophthalmopathy, 75 to 80 hyperthyroidism and approximately 17 progressor patients) is reported in the paper. Whether ophthalmopathy could be predicted prospectively was tested in an independent validation cohort made up of roughly 19 hyperthyroidism patients plus 17 patients who later progressed to ophthalmopathy. Results the study describes overall, beyond this receptor: A 13 V-J signature model separated ophthalmopathy from stable hyperthyroidism, with 87.88% sensitivity and about 81% specificity in cross-validation and 80%/75% in testing. During validation, the model predicted progression to ophthalmopathy a median of approximately 6.5 months ahead of onset, with around 71% sensitivity and 72.22% specificity. Most expanded thyroid clonotypes (frequency above 0.001) were also detected in blood, a finding suggesting that blood repertoires may reflect thyroid immune responses. No statistical method was used to set the sample size in advance, and investigators knew the group allocation.

Graves' hyperthyroidism was defined as stable when no progression to ophthalmopathy occurred over 18 months of follow-up. The hyperthyroidism patients were between 18 and 65 years old and newly diagnosed, with a disease duration of less than 2 months. Any patient with an uncontrolled infection, another autoimmune disease, pregnancy or lactation was excluded. Clinical symptoms, serum thyroxine and TRAb, thyroid ultrasound, and orbital computed tomography formed the basis for the diagnoses. PBMCs were isolated from 10 ml of fresh peripheral blood by Ficoll-Paque density gradient centrifugation. Total RNA was extracted using Trizol reagent, and RNA quality was assessed on an Agilent 2100 Bioanalyzer. TCR beta CDR3 regions were amplified from RNA transcripts. The TCR CDR3 was subjected to a first round of RT-PCR using the HTBI primer set and the Qiagen OneStep RT-PCR kit. The libraries were constructed in a second round of multiplex PCR and then size-selected and purified. Sequencing of the libraries was done on an Illumina HiSeq2000 using paired-end 100 bp reads. In the original analysis: SOAPnuke was used to process the raw data, with reads discarded if the reads contained adapters or uncalled bases, had a mean Phred below 15, or lacked an exact constant-primer or identifier match. High-quality paired reads were merged using COPE v1.2.5, and each unique nucleotide sequence was defined as a clonotype. MiTCR v1.1 was used to align the clonotypes against IMGT TRBV, TRBD and TRBJ reference segments. The analysis was restricted to V-J combinations with a frequency above 0.0001, which together covered over 99% of the repertoires. The TCS score was defined as the ratio of F50 (clonal expansion) to E x V (chaos), calculated using BLOSUM62-based TCRdist between CDR3 peptides within each V-J. Welch's t-statistics and random forest reduced roughly 500 V-J features to 13, which were used in a naive Bayes classifier (R e1071). In TCRdb, the public reads were trimmed at Q25 with fastp and aligned with MiXCR, with productive beta chains retained. Rows matching on CDR3 protein sequence are summarized as one entry with the most common DNA and genes. Clone size and V and J calls follow TCRdb, not the original study. The sample yields some 690,000 distinct CDR3 sequences; roughly a sixth were counted once. The ten biggest clones cover around 16% of the sample.

Reading the germline V gene (reference sequence) gives CDR1 SGHKS and CDR2 YYEKEE. The CDR3 runs 16 residues from the cysteine to the phenylalanine. Only CDR3 DNA remains: 48 bases, in frame from the first base. The sample taken for sequencing was blood. This clonotype originated in a man aged 45-65 years with Graves' hyperthyroidism. The sequence links TRBV5-5 to TRBJ2-2; the D segment could be TRBD1, given 6 matching bases. Read as DNA, the sequence is TGTGCCAGCAGCTTGAGGACAGACTTGAACATCGGGGAGCTGTTTTTT. Its amino acids are CASSLRTDLNIGELFF. Joined to the reference TRBV5-5 and TRBJ2-2 proteins, this CDR3 gives the full variable domain: DAGVTQSPTHLIKTRGQQVTLRCSPISGHKSVSWYQQVLGQGPQFIFQYYEKEERGRGNFPDRFSARQFPNYSSELNVNALLLGDSALYLCASSLRTDLNIGELFFGEGSRLTVL.